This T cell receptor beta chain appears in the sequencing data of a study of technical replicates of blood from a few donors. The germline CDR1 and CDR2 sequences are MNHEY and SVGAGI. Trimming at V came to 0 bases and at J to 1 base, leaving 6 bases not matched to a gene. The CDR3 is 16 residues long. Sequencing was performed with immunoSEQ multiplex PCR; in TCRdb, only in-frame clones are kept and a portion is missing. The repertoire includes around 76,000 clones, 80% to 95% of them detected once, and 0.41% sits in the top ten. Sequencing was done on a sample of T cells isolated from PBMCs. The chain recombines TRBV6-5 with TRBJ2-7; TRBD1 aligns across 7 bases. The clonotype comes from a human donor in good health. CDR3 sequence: CASSYSTWTGSYEQYF. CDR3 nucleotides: TGTGCCAGCAGTTACTCGACATGGACAGGATCCTACGAGCAGTACTTC.